This T cell receptor beta chain was recorded in a study of CD8+ T cells in alopecia areata. The CDR3 has 12 residues. Trimming shortened V by 0 bases and J by 8 bases, and 8 bases separated the two germline ends. CDR1 is GTSNPN, CDR2 SVGIG, per germline (reference sequence). Starting from PBMCs, sorting isolated CD4+ and CD8+ T cells. Broader study findings: Across lesional scalp, and particularly alopecia totalis/universalis, clonality surpassed that of normal scalp. Resident alphabeta T cells of normal skin are also sequenced in scalp samples.

A few counts support this clone. What it binds is unknown. The sample has other DNA sequences that encode this CDR3 too. Extracted RNA was reverse transcribed into cDNA, the sequencing template. The assay was immunoSEQ multiplex PCR, and TCRdb's table has in-frame clones only and misses some. This table holds 150,000 to 160,000 clones, more than 45% found once. The chain couples TRBV30 to TRBJ2-1; unclear D gene. The input for sequencing was CD8+ T cells sorted from blood, taken at week 0. The sequence was obtained from a human donor with alopecia areata. CDR3 protein: CAWSVTNDEQFF. The CDR3 region has the DNA TGTGCCTGGAGTGTGACAAACGATGAGCAGTTCTTC.